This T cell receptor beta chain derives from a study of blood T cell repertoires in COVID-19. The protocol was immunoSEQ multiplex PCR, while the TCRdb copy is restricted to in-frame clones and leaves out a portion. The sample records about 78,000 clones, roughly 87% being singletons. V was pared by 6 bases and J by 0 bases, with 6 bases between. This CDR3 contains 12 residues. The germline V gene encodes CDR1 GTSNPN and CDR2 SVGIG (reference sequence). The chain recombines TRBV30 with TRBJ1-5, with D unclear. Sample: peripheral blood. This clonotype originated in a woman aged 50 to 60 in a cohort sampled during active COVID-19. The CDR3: CACSHSNQPQHF. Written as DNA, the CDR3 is TGTGCCTGCAGTCATAGCAATCAGCCCCAGCATTTT.